This is a list of T cell receptor beta chains from one sample in a study of T cell repertoires in cytomegalovirus infection. TCRdb ran MiXCR on the reads and lists one entry per CDR3 protein. The sample has around 530,000 distinct CDR3 sequences; about 15% are singletons. The sample comprised CD8+ T cells from PBMCs. The source of these receptors is a human donor in good health (CMV status not recorded). Some clones in this sample may be carry-over from other donors' samples. Each CDR3 is given with its conserved first and last residue. Fields, in order: V gene, clone size, J gene, D gene, CDR3 protein, CDR3 DNA. D genes are given only for firm matches. Clone size is given for some rows only: seen once, a few or many times, or a class if the clone is expanded.

>TRBV27|.|TRBJ1-5|.
CASSLKGSQPQHF
TGTGCCAGCAGTTTAAAGGGTTCTCAGCCCCAGCATTTT
>TRBV5-1|few|TRBJ1-5|.
CASRRDLNQPQHF
TGCGCCAGCAGAAGGGACCTCAATCAGCCCCAGCATTTT
>TRBV7-8|many|TRBJ1-1|.
CASSPVPGGSDTEAFF
TGTGCCAGCAGCCCCGTTCCGGGGGGCTCGGACACTGAAGCTTTCTTT
>TRBV3-1|few|TRBJ1-1|.
CASSQDQGERTEAFF
TGTGCCAGCAGCCAAGATCAGGGTGAAAGAACTGAAGCTTTCTTT
>TRBV20-1|few|TRBJ2-4|.
CSASREGRGDGKNIQYF
TGCAGTGCTAGCCGCGAGGGGCGCGGGGACGGCAAAAACATTCAGTACTTC
>TRBV15|few|TRBJ2-1|.
CATSRDKGGNEQFF
TGTGCCACCAGCAGAGATAAGGGGGGAAATGAGCAGTTCTTC
>TRBV24-1|once|TRBJ2-5|TRBD1
CAASETGTGARETQYF
TGTGCCGCCAGTGAGACCGGGACAGGGGCTCGAGAGACCCAGTACTTC
>TRBV7-9|many|TRBJ2-7|TRBD1
CASQPGTGVERYEQYF
TGTGCCTCGCAACCTGGGACAGGGGTTGAGAGGTACGAGCAGTACTTC
>TRBV4-1|many|TRBJ2-1|.
CASSQGGRGGYEQFF
TGCGCCAGCAGCCAAGGAGGACGAGGGGGGTATGAGCAGTTCTTC
>TRBV12-3/TRBV12-4|many|TRBJ2-1|TRBD2
CASSGLAGGSSYNEQFF
TGTGCCAGCAGTGGCCTAGCGGGGGGATCCTCCTACAATGAGCAGTTCTTC
>TRBV4-1|.|TRBJ2-2|.
CASSQDMAGELFF
TGCGCCAGCAGCCAAGATATGGCCGGGGAGCTGTTTTTT
>TRBV6-4|.|TRBJ1-2|TRBD1
CASNTQGASDYGYTF
TGTGCCAGCAATACACAGGGGGCGTCGGACTATGGCTACACCTTC
>TRBV24-1|.|TRBJ2-1|.
CATSTSSNEQFF
TGTGCCACCAGCACCTCGTCTAATGAGCAGTTCTTC
>TRBV13|.|TRBJ2-7|.
CASSLEGTRGSEQYF
TGTGCCAGCAGCTTAGAAGGAACCCGAGGGTCCGAGCAGTACTTC
>TRBV7-8|many|TRBJ1-5|TRBD1
CASSQGPGQGFDNQPQHF
TGTGCCAGCAGCCAAGGTCCGGGACAGGGGTTTGACAATCAGCCCCAGCATTTT
>TRBV25-1|many|TRBJ2-5|TRBD2
CASSEYSGGQETQYF
TGTGCCAGCAGTGAATATAGCGGGGGGCAAGAGACCCAGTACTTC
>TRBV12-3/TRBV12-4|.|TRBJ2-5|TRBD1
CASSLEGQGLETQYF
TGTGCCAGCAGTTTAGAGGGACAGGGCTTAGAGACCCAGTACTTC
>TRBV27|.|TRBJ1-1|.
CASSWRGNTEAFF
TGTGCCAGCAGTTGGAGGGGGAACACTGAAGCTTTCTTT
>TRBV4-1|many|TRBJ2-7|.
CASSHETNSYEQYF
TGCGCCAGCAGCCACGAAACTAACAGTTACGAGCAGTACTTC
>TRBV15|.|TRBJ1-1|TRBD1
CATSRDKVGGPEAFF
TGTGCCACCAGCAGAGATAAGGTAGGGGGCCCTGAAGCTTTCTTT
>TRBV27|many|TRBJ1-1|.
CASSLSPPTQVF
TGTGCCAGCAGTTTATCCCCACCTACGCAAGTCTTT
>TRBV4-1|many|TRBJ2-7|.
CASSQDAPGAYSYEQYF
TGCGCCAGCAGCCAAGACGCTCCGGGGGCCTACTCCTACGAGCAGTACTTC
>TRBV20-1|.|TRBJ2-7|.
CSAYLYRDPSAIYEQYF
TGCAGTGCTTACTTATACCGGGACCCAAGTGCCATCTACGAGCAGTACTTC
>TRBV5-5|few|TRBJ1-1|.
CASSFQGQMNTEAFF
TGTGCCAGCAGCTTCCAGGGGCAGATGAACACTGAAGCTTTCTTT
>TRBV7-9|.|TRBJ1-2|.
CASSLARPLTNYGYTF
TGTGCCAGCAGCTTAGCGCGACCGCTTACTAACTATGGCTACACCTTC
>TRBV27|many|TRBJ1-1|.
CASSALQEWDTEAFF
TGTGCCAGCAGTGCCCTTCAGGAGTGGGACACTGAAGCTTTCTTT
>TRBV20-1|.|TRBJ1-5|TRBD1
CSARGGQGVNPQHF
TGCAGTGCTAGAGGGGGACAGGGAGTTAATCCCCAGCATTTT
>TRBV10-3|few|TRBJ2-1|.
CAISESGPTDEQFF
TGTGCCATCAGTGAGTCAGGTCCGACCGATGAGCAGTTCTTC